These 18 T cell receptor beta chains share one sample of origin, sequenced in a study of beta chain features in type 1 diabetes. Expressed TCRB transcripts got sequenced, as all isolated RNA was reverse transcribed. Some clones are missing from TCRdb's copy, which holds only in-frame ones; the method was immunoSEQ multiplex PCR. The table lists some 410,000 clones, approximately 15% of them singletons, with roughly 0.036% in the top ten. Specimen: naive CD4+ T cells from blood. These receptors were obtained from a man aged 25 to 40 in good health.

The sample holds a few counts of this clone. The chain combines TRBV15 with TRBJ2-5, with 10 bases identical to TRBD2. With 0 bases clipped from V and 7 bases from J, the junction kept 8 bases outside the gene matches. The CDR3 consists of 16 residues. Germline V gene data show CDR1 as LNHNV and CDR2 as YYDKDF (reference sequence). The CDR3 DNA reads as TGTGCCACCAGCAGAGAAGTGCCAGCGGGAGGGGGGACCCAGTACTTC. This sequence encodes CATSREVPAGGGTQYF. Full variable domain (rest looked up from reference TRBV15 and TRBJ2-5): DAMVIQNPRYQVTQFGKPVTLSCSQTLNHNVMYWYQQKSSQAPKLLFHYYDKDFNNEADTPDNFQSRRPNTSFCFLDIRSPGLGDTAMYLCATSREVPAGGGTQYFGPGTRLLVL.

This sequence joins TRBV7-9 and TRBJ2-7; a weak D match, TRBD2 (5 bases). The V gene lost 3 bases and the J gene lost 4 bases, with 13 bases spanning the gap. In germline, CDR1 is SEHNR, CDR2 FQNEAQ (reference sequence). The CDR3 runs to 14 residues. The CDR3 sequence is CASSFTLGSYEQYF. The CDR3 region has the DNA TGTGCCAGCAGCTTCACTCTGGGGAGTTACGAGCAGTACTTC. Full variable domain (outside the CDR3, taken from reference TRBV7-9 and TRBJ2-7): DTGVSQNPRHKITKRGQNVTFRCDPISEHNRLYWYRQTLGQGPEFLTYFQNEAQLEKSRLLSDRFSAERPKGSFSTLEIQRTEQGDSAMYLCASSFTLGSYEQYFGPGTRLTVT.

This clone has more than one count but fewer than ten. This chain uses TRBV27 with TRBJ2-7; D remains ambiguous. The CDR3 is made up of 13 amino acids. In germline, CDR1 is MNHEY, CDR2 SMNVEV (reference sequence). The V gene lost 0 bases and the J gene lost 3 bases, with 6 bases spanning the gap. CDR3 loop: CASSLSAGYEQYV. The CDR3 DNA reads TGTGCCAGCAGTTTATCGGCCGGCTACGAGCAGTACGTC.

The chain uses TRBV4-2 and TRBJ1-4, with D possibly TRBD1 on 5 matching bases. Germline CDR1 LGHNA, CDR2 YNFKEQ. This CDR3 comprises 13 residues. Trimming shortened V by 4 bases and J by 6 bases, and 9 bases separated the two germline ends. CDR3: CASSRQGYEKLFF. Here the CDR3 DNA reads TGTGCCAGCAGCCGGCAGGGATATGAAAAACTGTTTTTT.

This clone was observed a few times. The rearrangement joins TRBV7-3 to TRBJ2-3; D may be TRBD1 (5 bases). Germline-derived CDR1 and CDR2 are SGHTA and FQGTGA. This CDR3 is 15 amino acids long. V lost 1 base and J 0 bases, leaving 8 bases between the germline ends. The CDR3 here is CASSLKGKSTDTQYF. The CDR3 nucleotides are TGTGCCAGCAGCTTAAAGGGGAAGAGCACAGATACGCAGTATTTT. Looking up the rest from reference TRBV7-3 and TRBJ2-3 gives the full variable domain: GAGVSQTPSNKVTEKGKYVELRCDPISGHTALYWYRQSLGQGPEFLIYFQGTGAADDSGLPNDRFFAVRPEGSVSTLKIQRTERGDSAVYLCASSLKGKSTDTQYFGPGTRLTVL.

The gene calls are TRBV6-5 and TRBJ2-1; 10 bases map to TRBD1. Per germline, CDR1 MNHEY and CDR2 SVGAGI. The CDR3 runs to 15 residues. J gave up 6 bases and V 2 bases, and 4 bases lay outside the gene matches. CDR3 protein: CASSYSRTGGNEQFF. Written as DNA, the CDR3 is TGTGCCAGCAGTTACAGCCGGACAGGGGGCAATGAGCAGTTCTTC.

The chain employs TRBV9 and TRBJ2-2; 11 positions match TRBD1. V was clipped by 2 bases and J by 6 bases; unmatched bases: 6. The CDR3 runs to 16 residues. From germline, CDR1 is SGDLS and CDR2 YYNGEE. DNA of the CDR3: TGTGCCAGCAGCGTGATACCGGGACAGGGGGCCGGGGAGCTGTTTTTT. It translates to CASSVIPGQGAGELFF.

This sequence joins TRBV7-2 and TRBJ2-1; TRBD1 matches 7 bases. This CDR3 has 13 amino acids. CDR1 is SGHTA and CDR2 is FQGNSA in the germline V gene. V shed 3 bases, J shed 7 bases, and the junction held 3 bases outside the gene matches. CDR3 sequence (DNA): TGTGCCAGCAGCTTTACAGGGGTTAATGAGCAGTTCTTC. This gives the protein CASSFTGVNEQFF.

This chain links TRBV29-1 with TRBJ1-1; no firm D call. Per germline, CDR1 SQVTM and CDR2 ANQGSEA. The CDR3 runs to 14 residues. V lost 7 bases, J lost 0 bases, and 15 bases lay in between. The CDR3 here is CSGLDRRMNTEAFF. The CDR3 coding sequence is TGCAGCGGTTTGGACCGACGCATGAACACTGAAGCTTTCTTT.

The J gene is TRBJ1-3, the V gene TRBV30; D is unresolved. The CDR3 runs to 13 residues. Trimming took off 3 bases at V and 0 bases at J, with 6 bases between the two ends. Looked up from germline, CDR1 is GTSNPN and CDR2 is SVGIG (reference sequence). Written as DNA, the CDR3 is TGTGCCTGGAGACGGGGCTCTGGAAACACCATATATTTT. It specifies CAWRRGSGNTIYF.

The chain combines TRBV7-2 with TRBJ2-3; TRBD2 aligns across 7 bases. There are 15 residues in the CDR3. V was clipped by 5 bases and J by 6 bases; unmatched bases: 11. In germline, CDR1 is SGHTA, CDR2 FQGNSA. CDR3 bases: TGTGCCAGCAGCCAACATAGCGGGCTCTCGGATACGCAGTATTTT. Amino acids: CASSQHSGLSDTQYF.

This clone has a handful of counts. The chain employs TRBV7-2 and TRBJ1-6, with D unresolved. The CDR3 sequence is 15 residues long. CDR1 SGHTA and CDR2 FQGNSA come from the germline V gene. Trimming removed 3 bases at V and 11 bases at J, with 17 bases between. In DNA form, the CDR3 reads TGTGCCAGCAGCTTGTTATCTCTAGAAGGGACACCCCTCCACTTT. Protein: CASSLLSLEGTPLHF.

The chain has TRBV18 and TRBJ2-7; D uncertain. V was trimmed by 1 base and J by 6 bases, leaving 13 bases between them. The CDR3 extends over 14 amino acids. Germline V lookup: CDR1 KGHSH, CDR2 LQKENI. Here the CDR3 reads CASSPLSGEGEQYV. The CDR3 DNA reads TGTGCCAGCTCACCACTATCTGGGGAAGGCGAGCAGTACGTC.

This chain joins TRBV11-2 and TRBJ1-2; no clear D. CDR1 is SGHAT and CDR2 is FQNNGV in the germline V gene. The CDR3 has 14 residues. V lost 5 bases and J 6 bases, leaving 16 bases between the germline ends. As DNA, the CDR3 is TGTGCCAGCAGCCGAACCTACGGACGGGATGGCTACACCTTC. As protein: CASSRTYGRDGYTF.

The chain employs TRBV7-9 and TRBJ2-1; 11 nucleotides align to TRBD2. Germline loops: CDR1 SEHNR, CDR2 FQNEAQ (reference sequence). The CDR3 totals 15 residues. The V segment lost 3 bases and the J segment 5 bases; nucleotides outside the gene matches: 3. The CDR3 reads CASSFGLAGNNEQFF. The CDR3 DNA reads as TGTGCCAGCAGCTTCGGACTAGCGGGTAACAATGAGCAGTTCTTC.

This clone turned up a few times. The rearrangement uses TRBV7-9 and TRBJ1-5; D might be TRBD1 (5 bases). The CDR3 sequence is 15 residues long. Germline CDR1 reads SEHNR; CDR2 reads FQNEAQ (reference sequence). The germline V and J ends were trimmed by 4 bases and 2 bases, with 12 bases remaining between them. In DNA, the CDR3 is TGTGCCAGCAGCTCCGGAGACAGCCGCAATCAGCCCCAGCATTTT. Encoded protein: CASSSGDSRNQPQHF.

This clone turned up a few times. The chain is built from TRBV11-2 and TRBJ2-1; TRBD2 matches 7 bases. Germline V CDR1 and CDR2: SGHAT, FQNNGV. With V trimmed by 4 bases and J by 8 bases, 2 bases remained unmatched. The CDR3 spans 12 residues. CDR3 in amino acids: CASSWTSYEQFF. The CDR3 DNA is TGTGCCAGCAGCTGGACTAGTTATGAGCAGTTCTTC.

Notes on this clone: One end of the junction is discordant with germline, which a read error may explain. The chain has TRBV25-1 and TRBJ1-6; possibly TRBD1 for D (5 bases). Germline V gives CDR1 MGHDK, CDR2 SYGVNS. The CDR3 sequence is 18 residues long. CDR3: CAISGVSQGPSYNSPLHF. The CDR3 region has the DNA TGTGCCATCAGTGGCGTGAGTCAGGGACCATCCTATAATTCACCCCTCCACTTT.